This T cell receptor (beta chain) originates from a study of blood T cell repertoires in COVID-19. In the authors' workflow: It was from reference gene primer amplification that nucleated cell counts were estimated. TCRdb's table, derived via immunoSEQ multiplex PCR, lists solely in-frame clones and lacks some. V and J calls and clone size are as listed in that table; D and trimming were resolved from the DNA. Counted here are around 160,000 clones, 80% to 85% occurring once; the ten biggest clones make up 4.5% to 6%. In germline, CDR1 is LGHNA, CDR2 YSLEER. This CDR3 is built from 15 residues. The junction had 4 bases not matched to a gene; V was cut back by 0 bases and J by 8 bases.

The chain is built from TRBV4-3 and TRBJ1-2; 12 nucleotides line up with TRBD1. The sample taken for sequencing was PBMCs or T cells enriched from blood (not recorded which). This receptor was taken from a woman between 45 and 65 years old who had been exposed to COVID-19. CDR3 in DNA: TGCGCCAGCAGCCAAGATCTCGGGACAGGGGGCGGCTACACCTTC. Amino acid sequence: CASSQDLGTGGGYTF.